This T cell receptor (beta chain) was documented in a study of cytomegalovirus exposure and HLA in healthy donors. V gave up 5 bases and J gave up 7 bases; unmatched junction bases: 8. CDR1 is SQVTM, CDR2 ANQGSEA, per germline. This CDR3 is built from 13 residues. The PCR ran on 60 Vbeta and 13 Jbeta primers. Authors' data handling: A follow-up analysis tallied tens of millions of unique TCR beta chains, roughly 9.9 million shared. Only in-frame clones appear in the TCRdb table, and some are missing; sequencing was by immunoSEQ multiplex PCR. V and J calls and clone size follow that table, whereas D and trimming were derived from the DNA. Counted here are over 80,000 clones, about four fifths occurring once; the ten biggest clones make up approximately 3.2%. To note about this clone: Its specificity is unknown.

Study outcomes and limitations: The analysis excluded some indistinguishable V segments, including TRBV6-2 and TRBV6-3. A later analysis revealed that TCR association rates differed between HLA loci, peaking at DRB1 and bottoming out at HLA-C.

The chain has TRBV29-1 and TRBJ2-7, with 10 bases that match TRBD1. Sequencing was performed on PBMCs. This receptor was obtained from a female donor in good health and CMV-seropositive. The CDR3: CSVPGQGVGEQYF. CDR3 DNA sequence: TGCAGCGTTCCAGGACAGGGGGTGGGTGAGCAGTACTTC.